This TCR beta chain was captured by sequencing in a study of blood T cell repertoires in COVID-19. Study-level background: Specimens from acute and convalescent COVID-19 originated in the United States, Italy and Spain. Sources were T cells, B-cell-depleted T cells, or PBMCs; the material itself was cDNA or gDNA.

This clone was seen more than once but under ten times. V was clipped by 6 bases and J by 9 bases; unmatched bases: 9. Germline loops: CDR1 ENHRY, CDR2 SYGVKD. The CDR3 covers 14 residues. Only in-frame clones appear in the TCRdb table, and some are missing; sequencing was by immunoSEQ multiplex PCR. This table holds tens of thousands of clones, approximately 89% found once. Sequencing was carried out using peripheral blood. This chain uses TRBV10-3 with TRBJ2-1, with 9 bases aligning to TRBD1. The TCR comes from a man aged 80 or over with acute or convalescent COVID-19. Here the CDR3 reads CAISGQGREGEQFF. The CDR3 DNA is TGTGCCATCAGCGGACAGGGGCGCGAAGGTGAGCAGTTCTTC.